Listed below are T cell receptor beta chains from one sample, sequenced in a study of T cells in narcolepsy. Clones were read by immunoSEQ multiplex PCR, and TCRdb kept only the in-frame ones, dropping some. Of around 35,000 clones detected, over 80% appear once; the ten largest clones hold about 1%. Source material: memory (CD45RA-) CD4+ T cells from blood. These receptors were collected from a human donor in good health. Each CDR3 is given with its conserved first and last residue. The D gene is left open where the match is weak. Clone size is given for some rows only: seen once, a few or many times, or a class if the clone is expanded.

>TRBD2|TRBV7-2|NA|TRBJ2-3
TGTGCCAGCAGCTTACTGGGGGTTAGCGGGAGTAGGTCTTCAGATACGCAGTATTTT
CASSLLGVSGSRSSDTQYF
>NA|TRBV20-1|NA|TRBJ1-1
TGCAGTGCTAGATCCGCCTTGGGTGCTTTCTTT
CSARSALGAFF
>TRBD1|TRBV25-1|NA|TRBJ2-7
TGTGCCAGCAGTCCGCCAAGACAGGGTGGAGGCGAGCAGTACTTC
CASSPPRQGGGEQYF
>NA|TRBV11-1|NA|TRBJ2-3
TGTGCCAGCAGCTTAAGGGGGACAGATACGCAGTATTTT
CASSLRGTDTQYF
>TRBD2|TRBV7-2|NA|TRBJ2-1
TGTGCCAGCAGCTCCGTAGGACTAGTATCCCCTCGCAATGAGCAGTTCTTC
CASSSVGLVSPRNEQFF
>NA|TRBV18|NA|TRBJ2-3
TGTGCCAGCTCACCATTGGGGGGTTCAGATACGCAGTATTTT
CASSPLGGSDTQYF
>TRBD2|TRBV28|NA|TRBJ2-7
TGTGCCAGCAGTTTAACTAGCGGATACGAGCAGTACTTC
CASSLTSGYEQYF
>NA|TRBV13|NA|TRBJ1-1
TGTGCCGTCGGAGAGTCGCCTTTCTTT
CAVGESPFF
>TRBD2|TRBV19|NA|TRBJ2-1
TGTGCCAGTAGTCCCCCTAGCGGGAGGTCCAATGAGCAGTTCTTC
CASSPPSGRSNEQFF
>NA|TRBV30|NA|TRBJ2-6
TGTGCCTGGACCGGCCTAGGTCCTGGGGCCAACGTCCTGACTTTC
CAWTGLGPGANVLTF
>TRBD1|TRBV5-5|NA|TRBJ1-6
TGTGCCAGCAGCCAAGAAATTGGGACAGGGGTTTCACCCCTCCACTTT
CASSQEIGTGVSPLHF
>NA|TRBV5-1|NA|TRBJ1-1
TGCGCCAGCAGCTCGAAAAACAGGGATCACACTGAAGCTTTCTTT
CASSSKNRDHTEAFF
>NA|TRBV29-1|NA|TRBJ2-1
TGCAGCGTTGGGCAGTCCTACAATGAGCAGTTCTTC
CSVGQSYNEQFF
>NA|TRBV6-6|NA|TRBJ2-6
TGTGCCAGCAGCCCCGCTTTATTATCTGGGGCCAACGTCCTGACTTTC
CASSPALLSGANVLTF
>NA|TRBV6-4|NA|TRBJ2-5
TGTGCCAGCAGTGTTGGGGGGGGCTTTGGAGAGACCCAGTACTTC
CASSVGGGFGETQYF
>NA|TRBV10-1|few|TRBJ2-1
TGCGCCAGCCTCACTCAGTACTCCTACAATGAGCAGTTCTTC
CASLTQYSYNEQFF
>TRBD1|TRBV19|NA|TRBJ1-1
TGTGCCAGTAGCACTGGGGGACAGGGGACGTCTGAAGCTTTCTTT
CASSTGGQGTSEAFF
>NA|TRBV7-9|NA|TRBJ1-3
TGTGCCAGCAGCCCCCGGCAAGGAGGATATTTT
CASSPRQGGYF
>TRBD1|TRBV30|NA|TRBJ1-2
TGTGCCTGGACCGTGGACAGGGAGAATGGCTACACCTTC
CAWTVDRENGYTF
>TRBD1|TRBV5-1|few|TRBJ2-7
TGCGCCAGCAGCGTGGGACAGGGGGGGTACGAGCAGTACTTC
CASSVGQGGYEQYF
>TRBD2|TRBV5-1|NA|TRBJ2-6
TGCGCCAGCAGCTTGGGCTTAGCGGGAGTCGGCTCTGGGGCCAACGTCCTGACTTTC
CASSLGLAGVGSGANVLTF
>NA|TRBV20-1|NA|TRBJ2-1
TGCAGTGCTAGAGGGAATGAACGGGGGTTCTTC
CSARGNERGFF
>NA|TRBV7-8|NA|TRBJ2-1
TGTGCCAGCAGCTTCGCAGGGAGCTCCTACAATGAGCAGTTCTTC
CASSFAGSSYNEQFF
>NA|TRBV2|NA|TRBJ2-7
TGTGCCAGCAGTGAGGGGGGCAACGCGGCCTACGAGCAGTACTTC
CASSEGGNAAYEQYF
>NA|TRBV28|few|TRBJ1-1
TGTGCCAGCAGTTTAGCGGGCAGGGGGAACACTGAAGCTTTCTTT
CASSLAGRGNTEAFF
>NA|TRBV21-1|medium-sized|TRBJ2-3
TGTGCCAGCAGCCTAAAGCACACAGATACGCAGTATTTT
CASSLKHTDTQYF
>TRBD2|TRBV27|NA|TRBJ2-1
TGTGCCAGCCTCCCGAAGGGACTAGCGTCGAGCTCCTACAATGAGCAGTTCTTC
CASLPKGLASSSYNEQFF
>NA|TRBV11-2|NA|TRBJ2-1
TGTGCCAGCAGCTTAGCGGGGGGCCCCTACAATGAGCAGTTCTTC
CASSLAGGPYNEQFF
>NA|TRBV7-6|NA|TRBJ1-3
TGTGCCAGCAGCCCAACTACACGCGACTCTGGAAACACCATATATTTT
CASSPTTRDSGNTIYF
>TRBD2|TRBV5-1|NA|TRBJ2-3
TGCGCCAGCAGCCGGGGCGGGGGACTTCAAGATACGCAGTATTTT
CASSRGGGLQDTQYF
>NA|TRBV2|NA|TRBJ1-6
TGTGCCAGCTACCGGGACACTAATTCACCCCTCCACTTT
CASYRDTNSPLHF
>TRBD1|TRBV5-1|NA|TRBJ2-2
TGCGCCAGCAGCTTGGGACAGGGTGGAGGGGAGCTGTTTTTT
CASSLGQGGGELFF
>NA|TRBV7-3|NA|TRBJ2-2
TGTGCCAGCAGCTTAGATTCGAACACCGGGGAGCTGTTTTTT
CASSLDSNTGELFF
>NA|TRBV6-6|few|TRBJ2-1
TGTGCCAGCAGTTTGACAGCTTCCAATGAGCAGTTCTTC
CASSLTASNEQFF
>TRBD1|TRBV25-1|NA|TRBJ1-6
TGTGCCACCCGACAGGGTTCAAAATCACCCCTCCACTTT
CATRQGSKSPLHF
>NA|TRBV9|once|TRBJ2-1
TGTGCCAGCAGCGTAGAGGTCCAAGGCGATGAGCAGTTCTTC
CASSVEVQGDEQFF
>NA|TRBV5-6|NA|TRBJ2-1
TGTGCCAGCACCCTCGTGGGTGAGCAGTTCTTC
CASTLVGEQFF
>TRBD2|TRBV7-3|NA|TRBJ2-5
TGTGCCAGCAGCTTAGGTAGCGGGAGTGAGACCCAGTACTTC
CASSLGSGSETQYF
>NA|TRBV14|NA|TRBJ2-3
TGTGCCAGCAGCCAACGGGCAGATACGCAGTATTTT
CASSQRADTQYF
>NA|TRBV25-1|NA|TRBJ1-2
TGTGCCAGCACGGGAAGGCGTGGCTACACCTTC
CASTGRRGYTF
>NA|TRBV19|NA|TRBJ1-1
TGTGCCAGTAGTATTCTGGCCGGGTTGGTTAGCACTGAAGCTTTCTTT
CASSILAGLVSTEAFF
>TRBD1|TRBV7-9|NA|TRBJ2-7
TGTGCCAGCAGCTCGGACAGGGGCGCAGGTGAGCAGTACTTC
CASSSDRGAGEQYF
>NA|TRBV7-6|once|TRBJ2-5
TGTGCCAGCAGCCCAACCGGGTCTCAAAGAGAGACCCAGTACTTC
CASSPTGSQRETQYF
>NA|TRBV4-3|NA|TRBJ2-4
TGCGCCAGCAGCCAAGGGGGGGCCAAAAACATTCAGTACTTC
CASSQGGAKNIQYF
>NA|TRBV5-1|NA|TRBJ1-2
TGCGCCAGCAGCTTGGGAGGTATGGCTGGCTACACCTTC
CASSLGGMAGYTF
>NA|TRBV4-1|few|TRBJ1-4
TGCGCCAGCAGCCAAGATGAGAGGGTTAGAGGTGAAAAACTGTTTTTT
CASSQDERVRGEKLFF
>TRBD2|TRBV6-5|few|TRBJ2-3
TGTGCCAGCAGTTACAGAGCGGGGGGGTTAGATACGCAGTATTTT
CASSYRAGGLDTQYF
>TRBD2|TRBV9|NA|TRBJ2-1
TGTGCCAGCAGCGTAGTAGCGGGGGCCACCAATGAGCAGTTCTTC
CASSVVAGATNEQFF
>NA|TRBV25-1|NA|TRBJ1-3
TGTGCCAGCAGTTCCCCGGATTCACTCTCTGGAAACACCATATATTTT
CASSSPDSLSGNTIYF
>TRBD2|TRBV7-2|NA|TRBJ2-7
TGTGCCAGCAGCCCCGGGGGGTTTTGGGCCTACGAGCAGTACTTC
CASSPGGFWAYEQYF
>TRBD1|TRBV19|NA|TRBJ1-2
TGTGCCAGTAGTATCCAGGGACAGGTTTATGGCTACACCTTC
CASSIQGQVYGYTF
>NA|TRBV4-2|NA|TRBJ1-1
TGTGCCAGCAGCCACATTAGTGTGTTGGGGGGCACTGAAGCTTTCTTT
CASSHISVLGGTEAFF
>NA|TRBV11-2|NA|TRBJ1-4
TGTGCCAGCAGTCAGAAGGAAAAACTGTTTTTT
CASSQKEKLFF
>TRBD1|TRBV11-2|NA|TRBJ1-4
TGTGCCAGCAGCCTACAGGGGACTAATGAAAAACTGTTTTTT
CASSLQGTNEKLFF
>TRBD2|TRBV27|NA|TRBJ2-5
TGTGCCAGCAGTTTATTAGGGCTAGCGGGGGGAACAGTCAAGGAGACCCAGTACTTC
CASSLLGLAGGTVKETQYF